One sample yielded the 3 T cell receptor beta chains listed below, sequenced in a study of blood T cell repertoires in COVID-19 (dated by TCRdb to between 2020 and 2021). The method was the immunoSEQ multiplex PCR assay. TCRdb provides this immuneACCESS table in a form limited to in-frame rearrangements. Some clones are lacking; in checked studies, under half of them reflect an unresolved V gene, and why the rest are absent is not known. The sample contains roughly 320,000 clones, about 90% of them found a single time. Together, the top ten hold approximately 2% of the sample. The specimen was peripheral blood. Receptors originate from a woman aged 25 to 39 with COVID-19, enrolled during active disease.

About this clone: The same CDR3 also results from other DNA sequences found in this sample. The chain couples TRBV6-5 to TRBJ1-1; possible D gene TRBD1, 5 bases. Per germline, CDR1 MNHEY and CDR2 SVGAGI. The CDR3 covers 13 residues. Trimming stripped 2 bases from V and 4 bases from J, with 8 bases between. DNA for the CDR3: TGTGCCAGCAGTTACGGGGGGTCCACTGAAGCTTTCTTT. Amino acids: CASSYGGSTEAFF.

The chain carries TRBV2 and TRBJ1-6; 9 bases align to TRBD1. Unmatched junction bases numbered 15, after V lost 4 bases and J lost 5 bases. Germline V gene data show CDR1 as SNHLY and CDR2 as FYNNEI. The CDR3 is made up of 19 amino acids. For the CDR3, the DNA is TGTGCCAGCAGTGCGGGGAACAGGGGGCTAACGGTTCATAATTCACCCCTCCACTTT. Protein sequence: CASSAGNRGLTVHNSPLHF.

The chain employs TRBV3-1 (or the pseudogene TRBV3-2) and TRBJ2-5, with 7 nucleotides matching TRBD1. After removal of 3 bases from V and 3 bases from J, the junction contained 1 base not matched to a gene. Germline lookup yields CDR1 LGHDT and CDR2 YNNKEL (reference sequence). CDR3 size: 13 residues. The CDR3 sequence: CASSQQGEETQYF. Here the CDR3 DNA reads TGTGCCAGCAGCCAGCAGGGGGAAGAGACCCAGTACTTC.